This is a list of T cell receptor beta chains from one sample in a study of cytomegalovirus exposure and HLA in healthy donors. The method was immunoSEQ multiplex PCR; TCRdb's version includes in-frame clones alone and lacks a portion of them. Of approximately 100,000 clones listed, about 79% are singletons. The sample consisted of PBMCs. The receptors were gathered from a man aged 55 to 69 in good health and CMV-seropositive. CDR3s include the opening cysteine and the closing phenylalanine or tryptophan. Fields, in order: D gene, J gene, V gene, CDR3 DNA, CDR3 protein. D genes are given only for firm matches.

NA	TRBJ2-1	TRBV7-3	TGTGCCAGCAGCTTAAGAGGCTGGGGGGGCGAGCAGTTCTTC	CASSLRGWGGEQFF
TRBD1	TRBJ1-4	TRBV6-5	TGTGCCAGCAGCGATGGGACAGCAACTAATGAAAAACTGTTTTTT	CASSDGTATNEKLFF
TRBD2	TRBJ2-1	TRBV7-9	TGTGCCAGCAGGGTAGGACTAGTGGATCCGTTCTTC	CASRVGLVDPFF
NA	TRBJ2-5	TRBV6-6	TGTGCCAGCAGTTACTCAGACACCCAATGGATGGAGGCCCAGTACTTC	CASSYSDTQWMEAQYF
NA	TRBJ2-3	TRBV7-2	TGTGCCAGCAGCCAGTTGGGGGCGGGGGCCCGCACAGATACGCAGTATTTT	CASSQLGAGARTDTQYF
TRBD1	TRBJ1-5	TRBV2	TGTGCCAGCAGGAAGGACAGGGGAGGCAATCAGCCCCAGCATTTT	CASRKDRGGNQPQHF
TRBD2	TRBJ2-7	TRBV5-1	TGCGCCAGCAGCTTGGTCGGGAGGGGAAACTACGAGCAGTACTTC	CASSLVGRGNYEQYF
NA	TRBJ2-7	TRBV7-2	TGTGCCAGCAGCTCCCCTTCCCGCGAGTACGAGCAGTACTTC	CASSSPSREYEQYF
NA	TRBJ1-3	TRBV11-2	TGTGCCAGCAGCTCCCAGACAGGTTTGGGAAACACCATATATTTT	CASSSQTGLGNTIYF
TRBD1	TRBJ2-2	TRBV7-2	TGTGCCAGCAGCTTATCCATAGGACAGGGCGACGCGAACACCGGGGAGCTGTTTTTT	CASSLSIGQGDANTGELFF
NA	TRBJ2-1	TRBV11-2	TGTGCCAGCAGCTTAGAACTCGAGCAGTTCTTC	CASSLELEQFF
NA	TRBJ1-1	TRBV7-9	TGTGCCAGCAGCTTAGTGGGGCGTGATGAAGCTTTCTTT	CASSLVGRDEAFF
NA	TRBJ2-2	TRBV10-2	TGCGCCAGCAGTGAGCCGACAGGAATCACCGGGGAGCTGTTTTTT	CASSEPTGITGELFF
TRBD1	TRBJ2-5	TRBV2	TGTGCCAGGACAGGGGACCAAGAGACCCAGTACTTC	CARTGDQETQYF
NA	TRBJ2-7	TRBV2	TGTGCCAGCAGGCAGGGGACAACCTACGAGCAGTACTTC	CASRQGTTYEQYF
NA	TRBJ2-7	TRBV5-5	TGTGCCAGCAGCTTGGTGGCAGGCCTGTCCTACGAGCAGTACTTC	CASSLVAGLSYEQYF
TRBD1	TRBJ1-3	TRBV7-8	TGTGCCAGCAGCCTCGACAGGGTCTCTGGAAACACCATATATTTT	CASSLDRVSGNTIYF
TRBD2	TRBJ2-1	TRBV28	TGTGCCAGCAGTTCGAGCGGGACCTCCTACAATGAGCAGTTCTTC	CASSSSGTSYNEQFF
NA	TRBJ1-5	TRBV6-6	TGTGCCAGCACCCCCGGACGCGGGGCGGGCCAGCCCCAGCATTTT	CASTPGRGAGQPQHF
NA	TRBJ2-1	TRBV21-1	TGTGCCAGCAGCAAAGAGGGGATAGGGGGAAGCTCCTACAATGAGCAGTTCTTC	CASSKEGIGGSSYNEQFF
NA	TRBJ1-3	TRBV6-5	TGTGCCAGCAGTTACGGGCCGTTCTCTGGAAACACCATATATTTT	CASSYGPFSGNTIYF